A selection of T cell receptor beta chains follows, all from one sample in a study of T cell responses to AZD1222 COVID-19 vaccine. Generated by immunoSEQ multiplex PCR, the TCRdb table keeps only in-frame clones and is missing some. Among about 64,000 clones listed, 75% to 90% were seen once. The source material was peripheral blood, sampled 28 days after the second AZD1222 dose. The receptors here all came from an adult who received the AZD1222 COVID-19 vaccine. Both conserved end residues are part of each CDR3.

cdr3_aa: CASSKTPNTEAFF
j_call: TRBJ1-1
v_call: TRBV5-5
cdr3_length: 13

cdr3_aa: CASSPGRGDSPLHF
j_call: TRBJ1-6
v_call: TRBV5-6
cdr3_length: 14

cdr3_aa: CASAPSGGHQPQHF
j_call: TRBJ1-5
v_call: TRBV12-5
cdr3_length: 14

cdr3_aa: CASSVGGIGELFF
j_call: TRBJ2-2
v_call: TRBV9
cdr3_length: 13

cdr3_aa: CASSLIAGGVVVF
j_call: TRBJ2-2
v_call: TRBV5-4
cdr3_length: 13

cdr3_aa: CASSTGPGQSSFYSNQPQHF
j_call: TRBJ1-5
v_call: TRBV19
cdr3_length: 20

cdr3_aa: CASSLAGGASGNTIYF
j_call: TRBJ1-3
v_call: TRBV5-1
cdr3_length: 16

cdr3_aa: CASREETQYF
j_call: TRBJ2-5
v_call: TRBV10-2
cdr3_length: 10

cdr3_aa: CASRDIGGETQYF
j_call: TRBJ2-5
v_call: TRBV28
cdr3_length: 13

cdr3_aa: CASSTRGIRNIQYF
j_call: TRBJ2-4
v_call: TRBV6-2/TRBV6-3
cdr3_length: 14

cdr3_aa: CASSQVNLAASGGPYEQYF
j_call: TRBJ2-7
v_call: TRBV4-3
cdr3_length: 19

cdr3_aa: CASSVGAENTGELFF
j_call: TRBJ2-2
v_call: TRBV9
cdr3_length: 15

cdr3_aa: CASSAIPLEGYSNQPQHF
j_call: TRBJ1-5
v_call: TRBV2
cdr3_length: 18

cdr3_aa: CASSADRWNYEQYF
j_call: TRBJ2-7
v_call: TRBV11-2
cdr3_length: 14

cdr3_aa: CAISGGRGLYNEQFF
j_call: TRBJ2-1
v_call: TRBV10-3
cdr3_length: 15

cdr3_aa: CASSQGQGGKLFF
j_call: TRBJ1-4
v_call: TRBV3-1/TRBV3-2
cdr3_length: 13

cdr3_aa: CASSVRDGHNEKLFF
j_call: TRBJ1-4
v_call: TRBV9
cdr3_length: 15

cdr3_aa: CASSESGLTPLETQYF
j_call: TRBJ2-5
v_call: TRBV6-1
cdr3_length: 16

cdr3_aa: CASSYSMRGAYNEQFF
j_call: TRBJ2-1
v_call: TRBV6-5
cdr3_length: 16

cdr3_aa: CASSQELGPTNEKLFF
j_call: TRBJ1-4
v_call: TRBV4-2
cdr3_length: 16

cdr3_aa: CASRQGGMNQPQHF
j_call: TRBJ1-5
v_call: TRBV19
cdr3_length: 14

cdr3_aa: CASSSDKGGPGSPLHF
j_call: TRBJ1-6
v_call: TRBV7-9
cdr3_length: 16

cdr3_aa: CASSQEQGQGYYEQYF
j_call: TRBJ2-7
v_call: TRBV3-1/TRBV3-2
cdr3_length: 16

cdr3_aa: CASSEMLVNTGELFF
j_call: TRBJ2-2
v_call: TRBV6-1
cdr3_length: 15

cdr3_aa: CASSRQSGNTIYF
j_call: TRBJ1-3
v_call: TRBV12-3/TRBV12-4
cdr3_length: 13

cdr3_aa: CASSPGQGVRQPQHF
j_call: TRBJ1-5
v_call: TRBV19
cdr3_length: 15

cdr3_aa: CASSLVATSGGWDEQFF
j_call: TRBJ2-1
v_call: TRBV7-6
cdr3_length: 17

cdr3_aa: CASSPQGVRGRNTIYF
j_call: TRBJ1-3
v_call: TRBV11-1
cdr3_length: 16

cdr3_aa: CASSQDFDRGLSPLHF
j_call: TRBJ1-6
v_call: TRBV4-3
cdr3_length: 16

cdr3_aa: CASSVQGGTEAFF
j_call: TRBJ1-1
v_call: TRBV9
cdr3_length: 13

cdr3_aa: CASSSPTGFVYF
j_call: TRBJ2-7
v_call: TRBV12-3/TRBV12-4
cdr3_length: 12

cdr3_aa: CASSPPGTYRPTGELFF
j_call: TRBJ2-2
v_call: TRBV10-1
cdr3_length: 17

cdr3_aa: CASSPTPGQGYTGELFF
j_call: TRBJ2-2
v_call: TRBV18
cdr3_length: 17

cdr3_aa: CASSPPGVEQYF
j_call: TRBJ2-7
v_call: TRBV7-2
cdr3_length: 12

cdr3_aa: CASSVIDGGAQETQYF
j_call: TRBJ2-5
v_call: TRBV7-8
cdr3_length: 16

cdr3_aa: CASSQGQGDFTEAFF
j_call: TRBJ1-1
v_call: TRBV3-1/TRBV3-2
cdr3_length: 15

cdr3_aa: CASSLASTGELFF
j_call: TRBJ2-2
v_call: TRBV5-1
cdr3_length: 13

cdr3_aa: CASSESKGTGIKLFF
j_call: TRBJ1-4
v_call: TRBV10-2
cdr3_length: 15

cdr3_aa: CSASSPEEVNQPQHF
j_call: TRBJ1-5
v_call: TRBV20-1
cdr3_length: 15

cdr3_aa: CASSFTSGGRQETQYF
j_call: TRBJ2-5
v_call: TRBV11-1
cdr3_length: 16

cdr3_aa: CASSPGALYGYTF
j_call: TRBJ1-2
v_call: TRBV3-1/TRBV3-2
cdr3_length: 13

cdr3_aa: CASSSGAGGAYGYTF
j_call: TRBJ1-2
v_call: TRBV6-5
cdr3_length: 15

cdr3_aa: CASSQGGSYNEQFF
j_call: TRBJ2-1
v_call: TRBV7-3
cdr3_length: 14

cdr3_aa: CASSIAPSGGWDYGYTF
j_call: TRBJ1-2
v_call: TRBV19
cdr3_length: 17

cdr3_aa: CASSLDIVYNEQFF
j_call: TRBJ2-1
v_call: TRBV5-1
cdr3_length: 14

cdr3_aa: CATAQGDGQPQHF
j_call: TRBJ1-5
v_call: TRBV12-3/TRBV12-4
cdr3_length: 13

cdr3_aa: CASSSMGGRLSYEQYF
j_call: TRBJ2-7
v_call: TRBV7-9
cdr3_length: 16

cdr3_aa: CASSPFQGEVYEQYF
j_call: TRBJ2-7
v_call: TRBV18
cdr3_length: 15

cdr3_aa: CASSQDRLTEQYF
j_call: TRBJ2-7
v_call: TRBV19
cdr3_length: 13

cdr3_aa: CASSQDSAGETGELFF
j_call: TRBJ2-2
v_call: TRBV4-3
cdr3_length: 16